This T cell receptor beta chain was sequenced during a study of CD8 T cells in ankylosing spondylitis. Findings and limits, study-wide: In peripheral blood, disease-linked CD8+ clones occurred at relatively low frequencies. Ankylosing spondylitis blood seemed to carry a telltale TCR beta motif made of several highly homologous variants.

This clonotype was detected only a few times. Antigen unknown. Scientists made TCR beta libraries using quantitative 5'-RACE with molecular barcodes. TCRdb re-derived calls from the 5' RACE reads in MiXCR, one entry per CDR3 protein. The sample holds around 250,000 distinct CDR3 sequences, roughly 32% seen once. V shed 5 bases, J shed 6 bases, and the junction held 8 bases outside the gene matches. This CDR3 contains 15 residues. Germline CDR1 reads ENHRY; CDR2 reads SYGVKD. The source material was blood, either unsorted or a sorted T cell fraction (not recorded which). This rearrangement joins TRBV10-3 to TRBJ2-1, with 9 bases fitting TRBD2. This TCR was recovered from a male donor with ankylosing spondylitis or in good health (not recorded which). CDR3 region: CAISPDSGGGNEQFF. DNA for the CDR3: TGTGCCATCAGTCCCGATAGCGGGGGTGGCAATGAGCAGTTCTTC.